The T cell receptor beta chain under discussion was sequenced for a study of cytomegalovirus exposure and HLA in healthy donors. About the study: Among fewer than 500 genotyped donors, about 83% fell in the Caucasian-associated ancestry cluster. Findings and limits, study-wide: In most subjects, TCR beta sequences reportedly gave accurate predictions of HLA-A and HLA-B alleles. Diagnosis of cytomegalovirus status made by the classifier reportedly showed high specificity and sensitivity.

The PCR made use of 60 Vbeta and 13 Jbeta primers. Generated by immunoSEQ multiplex PCR, the TCRdb table keeps only in-frame clones and is missing some. The table shows some 200,000 clones, with over 65% occurring only once. Concerning this clone: The target antigen is unknown.

V lost 2 bases and J lost 4; bases outside the gene matches: 6. CDR3 size: 15 residues. CDR1 is SGHDN and CDR2 is FVKESK in the germline V gene. This chain links TRBV14 with TRBJ1-2, with 8 bases that match TRBD1. Sequenced input: PBMCs. The TCR comes from a woman aged 60 to 75 in good health and CMV-seropositive. CDR3 DNA: TGTGCCAGCAGCCAAAACAGGGGGAGCGGCTATGGCTACACCTTC. This codes for CASSQNRGSGYGYTF.